Listed here is a single T cell receptor beta chain. Its antigen is currently unknown. The data belong to a study of CXCR3-negative and CXCR3-positive naive CD8 T cells. The study, taken as a whole, reports: Naive cells with CXCR3 showed TRB CDR3s that were more hydrophobic than those in CXCR3-negative naive cells.

5' RACE with UMI labels generated the TRB cDNA libraries. For each CDR3 protein, TCRdb gives one entry from its re-call of the 5' RACE reads, without DNA. The listing contains under 150,000 distinct CDR3 sequences. From germline, CDR1 is MGHRA and CDR2 YSYEKL. The CDR3 runs to 16 residues. Sequencing used naive CXCR3+ CD8+ T cells from blood. Subset specified: CD45RO-CCR7+CD27+CD95- naive CD8+ T cells expressing CXCR3 (TNR3+). The chain uses TRBV4-1 and TRBJ2-3. This receptor was taken from a human donor in good health. Some clones in this sample may be carry-over from other donors' samples. This CDR3 reads CASSHSQSAGTDTQYF.